The following is a T cell receptor beta chain sequence with its context. Its matching antigen is unknown. Though probably carrying unrecorded immune exposures, donors were nominally healthy at sampling. Primers: 60 Vbeta forward and 13 Jbeta reverse. Using immunoSEQ multiplex PCR, the repertoire was profiled, and TCRdb retains in-frame clones only, with some absent. The sample includes about 160,000 clones, around 73% seen only once; the top ten take under 1.5%. The germline CDR1 and CDR2 sequences are SGHTA and FQGNSA. The CDR3 is made up of 15 amino acids. Trimming cost V 5 bases and J 4 bases; bases outside gene matches: 6. The data are from a study of cytomegalovirus exposure and HLA in healthy donors. Study-level points and caveats: The authors reported that TCR beta sequences could predict HLA-A and HLA-B alleles. These predictions were accurate for most subjects in the first cohort. A later analysis linked a missense variant in DCLRE1C to the trimming of TCR beta V and J genes.

This clonotype was sampled from a male donor in good health and CMV-seronegative. J is TRBJ2-1 and V is TRBV7-2; 9 nucleotides match TRBD1. Sequences were obtained from PBMCs. CDR3 bases: TGTGCCAGCAGCCACCGGGACAGGGTGTACAATGAGCAGTTCTTC. Encoded protein: CASSHRDRVYNEQFF.